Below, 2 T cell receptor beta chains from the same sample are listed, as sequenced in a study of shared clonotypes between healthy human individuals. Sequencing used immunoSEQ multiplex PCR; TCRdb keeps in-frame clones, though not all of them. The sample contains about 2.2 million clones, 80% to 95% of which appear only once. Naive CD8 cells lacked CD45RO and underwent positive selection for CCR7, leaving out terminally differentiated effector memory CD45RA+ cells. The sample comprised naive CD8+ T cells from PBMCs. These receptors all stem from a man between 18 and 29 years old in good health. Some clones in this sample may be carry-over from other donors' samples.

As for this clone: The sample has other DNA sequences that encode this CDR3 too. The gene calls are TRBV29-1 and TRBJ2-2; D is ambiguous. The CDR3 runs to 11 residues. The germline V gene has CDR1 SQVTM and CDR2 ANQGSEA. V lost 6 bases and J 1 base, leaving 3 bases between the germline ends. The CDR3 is CSVVNTGELFF. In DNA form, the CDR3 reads TGCAGCGTAGTGAACACCGGGGAGCTGTTTTTT.

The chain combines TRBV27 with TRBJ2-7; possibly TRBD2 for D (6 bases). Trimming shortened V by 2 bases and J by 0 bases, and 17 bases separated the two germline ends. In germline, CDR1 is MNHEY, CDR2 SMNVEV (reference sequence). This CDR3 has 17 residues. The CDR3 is CASSLGPGAGRSYEQYF. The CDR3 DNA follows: TGTGCCAGCAGTTTAGGGCCAGGAGCGGGTCGCTCCTACGAGCAGTACTTC.